The entry that follows covers one TCR beta chain sequence. Its specificity is not known. This sample is part of a study of cytomegalovirus exposure and HLA in healthy donors. Overall study: Among the approximately 400 genotyped donors, 81% were placed in the Caucasian-associated ancestry cluster. Findings and caveats of the study: There were a few CMV-associated chains whose specificity for CMV antigens was confirmed in vitro.

Samples came from healthy bone marrow donors. Primers: 60 Vbeta forward and 13 Jbeta reverse. TCRdb's copy holds only in-frame clones and misses some; the assay was immunoSEQ multiplex PCR. Of about 120,000 clones listed, around 77% were seen once; the top ten hold about 3.7%. The specimen was PBMCs. The sequence came from a human donor in good health.

The CDR3 is CASSFPGQASYEQYF. The CDR3 bases are TGTGCCAGTAGCTTTCCGGGACAGGCCTCCTACGAGCAGTACTTC. The chain links TRBV19 to TRBJ2-7, with TRBD1 matching over 8 bases. J lost 0 bases, V lost 6 bases, and 7 bases had no gene match. The CDR3 contains 15 residues. Per the germline V gene, CDR1 is LNHDA and CDR2 is SQIVND (reference sequence).